The clone carrying this T cell receptor beta chain was detected only a few times. The antigen is undetermined. This specimen comes from a study of regulatory T cells in long-lasting Graves disease. Notes on the study in general: It was in persistent disease that TRBV28, TRBJ1-2 and TRBJ2-5 were favored.

Investigators prepared the TCR beta libraries by applying iRepertoire HTBI primers and Arm-PCR of CDR3 regions. TCRdb re-called the multiplex PCR reads through MiXCR, storing one row per CDR3 protein. The data contain approximately 400,000 distinct CDR3 sequences, approximately 16% of them seen just once; the ten biggest clones take up about 8.2%. Time point in this sample: newly diagnosed GD, antithyroid drugs for less than 3 months. Construction of the TCR library relied on RNA isolated from PBMCs. The authors drew patients from an endocrinology department in Xi'an, China. The CDR3 has 15 amino acids. Germline CDR1 reads MNHNS; CDR2 reads SASEGT. Trimming pared 7 bases from V and 5 bases from J, leaving 17 bases between. This sample was shared with a second study, whose subject was T cells in Graves' hyperthyroidism and ophthalmopathy. According to that study: Most thyroid clonotypes expanded above 0.001 appeared in blood too.

The TCR sequence derives from a woman aged 40 to 55 with Graves disease. The specimen was peripheral blood mononuclear cells (PBMCs), collected at new diagnosis, from a patient treated with antithyroid drugs. This chain uses TRBV6-1 with TRBJ2-2; D remains ambiguous. This chain's CDR3 is CASTRKREQTGELFF. For the CDR3, the DNA is TGTGCCAGCACCAGAAAGCGCGAGCAGACCGGGGAGCTGTTTTTT.